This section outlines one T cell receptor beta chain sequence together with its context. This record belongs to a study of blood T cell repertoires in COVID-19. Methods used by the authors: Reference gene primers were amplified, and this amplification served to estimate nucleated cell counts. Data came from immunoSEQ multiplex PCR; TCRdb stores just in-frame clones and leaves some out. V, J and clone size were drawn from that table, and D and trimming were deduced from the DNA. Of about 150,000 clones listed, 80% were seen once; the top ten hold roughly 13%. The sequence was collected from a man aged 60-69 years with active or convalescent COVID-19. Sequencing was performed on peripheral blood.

This chain's CDR3 is CASSTRQRFTEAFF. CDR3 DNA: TGTGCCAGCTCAACTCGACAGAGATTCACTGAAGCTTTCTTT. The chain carries TRBV18 and TRBJ1-1; D is perhaps TRBD1 (5 bases). The V and J ends lost 5 bases and 4 bases respectively, with 14 bases between them. Germline CDR1 reads KGHSH; CDR2 reads LQKENI. This CDR3 contains 14 residues.